This TCR beta chain was retrieved from a study of blood T cells in healthy people across ages. Study findings and constraints: Older age went with lower TCR beta diversity per million T cells, in a roughly linear way. Unsorted PBMCs ruled out conclusive naive versus antigen-experienced comparison.

Through a sample-barcoded 5' primer and a J-beta primer mix, a second PCR was run for roughly 7 to 12 cycles. Each CDR3 protein gets one entry after TCRdb re-called the 5' RACE reads with MiXCR. Of 1,100,000 or so distinct CDR3 sequences listed, roughly 45% were seen once; the top ten hold 15% to 20%. This clonotype was counted once. Its target is not known. Every sample yielded at least 6.5 million isolated PBMCs. Sequencing was done on a sample of blood. This clonotype was obtained from a woman aged 60-75 years in good health.

The DNA of the CDR3 is TGTGCCAGCTCTCCAGAGGGGCAGAGGCCAGATACGCAGTATTTT. It encodes CASSPEGQRPDTQYF. This sequence joins TRBV9 and TRBJ2-3; D tentatively reads TRBD1 or TRBD2 (5 bases each). Germline CDR1 reads SGDLS; CDR2 reads YYNGEE. The CDR3 has 15 residues. V was clipped by 7 bases and J by 4 bases, with 19 bases between them.